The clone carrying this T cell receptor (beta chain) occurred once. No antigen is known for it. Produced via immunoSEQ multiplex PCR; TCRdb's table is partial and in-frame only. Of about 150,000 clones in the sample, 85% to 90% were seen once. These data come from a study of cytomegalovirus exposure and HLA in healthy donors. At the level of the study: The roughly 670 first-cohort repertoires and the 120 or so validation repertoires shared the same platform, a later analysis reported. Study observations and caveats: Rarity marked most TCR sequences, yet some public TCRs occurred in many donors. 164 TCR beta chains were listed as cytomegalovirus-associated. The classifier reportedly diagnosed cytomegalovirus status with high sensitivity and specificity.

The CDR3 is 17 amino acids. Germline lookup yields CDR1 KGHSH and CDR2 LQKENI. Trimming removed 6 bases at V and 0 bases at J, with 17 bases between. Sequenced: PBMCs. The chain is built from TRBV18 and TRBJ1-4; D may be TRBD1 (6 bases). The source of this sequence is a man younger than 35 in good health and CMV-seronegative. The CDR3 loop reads CASSSGRGFATNEKLFF. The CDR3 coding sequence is TGTGCCAGCTCCTCGGGCAGGGGCTTCGCAACTAATGAAAAACTGTTTTTT.